The 21 T cell receptor beta chains below all came from one sample that was sequenced in a study of cytomegalovirus exposure and HLA in healthy donors. The PCR contained 60 Vbeta and 13 Jbeta primers. Clones were read by immunoSEQ multiplex PCR, and TCRdb kept only the in-frame ones, dropping some. The data hold roughly 130,000 clones, with roughly 78% observed a single time. The specimen was PBMCs. Every receptor here comes from a male donor in good health and CMV-seronegative.

Only one count was recorded for this clone. V is TRBV19 and J is TRBJ2-1, with D possibly TRBD1 on 5 matching bases. Germline assignment: CDR1 LNHDA and CDR2 SQIVND (reference sequence). The CDR3 has 15 residues. V was shortened by 3 bases and J by 5 bases, with 14 bases between the two germline ends. The CDR3 nucleotides are TGTGCCAGTAGTATCCGGACACAGTTACACAATGAGCAGTTCTTC. Translated: CASSIRTQLHNEQFF.

The rearrangement uses TRBV2 and TRBJ1-5, with 8 bases fitting TRBD1. The J segment lost 0 bases and the V segment lost 5 bases, leaving 15 bases of the junction unmatched. From germline, CDR1 is SNHLY and CDR2 FYNNEI. The CDR3 is 19 amino acids. CDR3 region: CASSHTATGATYSNQPQHF. The CDR3 DNA reads TGTGCCAGCAGTCACACGGCGACAGGGGCAACTTATAGCAATCAGCCCCAGCATTTT.

V and J are TRBV9 and TRBJ2-7; 7 bases map to TRBD1. With 3 bases clipped from V and 6 bases from J, the junction kept 6 bases outside the gene matches. CDR3 length: 13 amino acids. Germline V gives CDR1 SGDLS, CDR2 YYNGEE. This CDR3 reads CASSGTGEREQYF. In DNA, the CDR3 is TGTGCCAGCAGCGGCACAGGGGAGCGCGAGCAGTACTTC.

A word on this clone: The junction departs from germline at one end; a sequencing error may be responsible. The chain uses TRBV7-9 and TRBJ1-5; 10 bases align to TRBD1. Germline V lookup: CDR1 SEHNR, CDR2 FQNEAQ (reference sequence). The CDR3 is 16 amino acids. CDR3 protein: CSSSLWAGQGDQPQHF. The CDR3 DNA reads as TGTTCCAGCAGCTTATGGGCCGGACAGGGGGATCAGCCCCAGCATTTT.

V gene TRBV5-4 combines with J gene TRBJ2-7; possible D gene TRBD2, 5 bases. The CDR3 has 14 amino acids. Germline values: CDR1 SGHNT, CDR2 YYREEE (reference sequence). V lost 0 bases and J 6 bases, leaving 13 bases between the germline ends. CDR3 protein: CASSLGGDAPEQYF. CDR3 coding DNA: TGTGCCAGCAGCTTGGGGGGAGATGCCCCCGAGCAGTACTTC.

The V call is TRBV19, the J call TRBJ2-7; a weak D match, TRBD2 (5 bases). There are 13 residues in the CDR3. Germline V gene data show CDR1 as LNHDA and CDR2 as SQIVND (reference sequence). The V gene lost 3 bases and the J gene lost 3 bases, with 9 bases spanning the gap. The CDR3 sequence is CASSIALGYEQYF. DNA for the CDR3: TGTGCCAGTAGTATTGCACTAGGCTACGAGCAGTACTTC.

In its sample, this clone was seen a few times. This chain joins TRBV19 and TRBJ2-7; D gene uncertain. The germline V and J ends were trimmed by 4 bases and 6 bases, with 7 bases remaining between them. This CDR3 is built from 11 residues. Looked up from germline, CDR1 is LNHDA and CDR2 is SQIVND (reference sequence). The CDR3 DNA reads TGTGCCAGTAGTAATAGAGGCGAGCAGTACTTC. It specifies CASSNRGEQYF.

This clone was seen a few times. V and J are TRBV5-1 and TRBJ1-1; D might be TRBD1 (5 bases). Per germline, CDR1 SGHRS and CDR2 YFSETQ. CDR3 length: 16 amino acids. Trimming removed 5 bases from V and 3 bases from J, with 20 bases in between. This CDR3 reads CASSREGFRGYTEAFF. CDR3 in DNA: TGCGCCAGCAGTCGAGAAGGTTTTCGGGGGTACACTGAAGCTTTCTTT.

In nucleotides, the CDR3 is TGTGCCAGCAGCTTATTTCGTCAGGGGACTGGCTACACCTTC. Its translation is CASSLFRQGTGYTF. The chain couples TRBV7-2 to TRBJ1-2, with D possibly matching TRBD1 (6 bases). V shed 2 bases and J shed 7 bases, with 14 bases lying between them. This CDR3 has 14 amino acids. Germline assignment: CDR1 SGHTA and CDR2 FQGNSA. The full variable domain, with the rest looked up from reference TRBV7-2 and TRBJ1-2, is GAGVSQSPSNKVTEKGKDVELRCDPISGHTALYWYRQSLGQGLEFLIYFQGNSAPDKSGLPSDRFSAERTGGSVSTLTIQRTQQEDSAVYLCASSLFRQGTGYTFGSGTRLTVV.

The table lists this clone with a count of one. V and J are TRBV5-1 and TRBJ2-7, with TRBD1 matching over 8 bases. Germline V gene lookup returns CDR1 SGHRS and CDR2 YFSETQ. The CDR3 loop spans 15 amino acids. Trimming removed 4 bases from V and 5 bases from J; junction bases left unmatched: 11. The CDR3, as DNA: TGCGCCAGCAGCAAGATAGGGACAGGAGGCCACGAGCAGTACTTC. Translation: CASSKIGTGGHEQYF.

This chain connects TRBV5-4 to TRBJ2-1; 8 bases agree with TRBD1. The CDR3 has 16 residues. With V trimmed by 5 bases and J by 8 bases, 15 bases remained unmatched. The germline V gene has CDR1 SGHNT and CDR2 YYREEE (reference sequence). The CDR3 is CASSHIRQGPEDEQFF. CDR3 DNA: TGTGCCAGCAGTCACATCCGACAGGGGCCGGAGGATGAGCAGTTCTTC.

The chain carries TRBV7-9 and TRBJ1-4; 7 positions match TRBD1. V gave up 4 bases and J gave up 4 bases; unmatched junction bases: 6. The CDR3 covers 15 residues. Germline V gives CDR1 SEHNR, CDR2 FQNEAQ (reference sequence). The CDR3 DNA reads TGTGCCAGCAGCTATTCGGACAGGTTTAATGAAAAACTGTTTTTT. Encoded protein: CASSYSDRFNEKLFF.

The CDR3 region is CASTQGGMGSTEAFF. DNA for the CDR3: TGTGCCAGCACCCAAGGGGGTATGGGATCCACTGAAGCTTTCTTT. The rearrangement links TRBV9 to TRBJ1-1; possible D gene TRBD1, 6 bases. V gave up 6 bases and J gave up 4 bases, with 19 bases separating them. The CDR3 has 15 residues. Per the germline V gene, CDR1 is SGDLS and CDR2 is YYNGEE.

This clone was seen a few times. The chain recombines TRBV7-9 with TRBJ1-1, with D unresolved. Germline CDR1 is SEHNR and CDR2 is FQNEAQ (reference sequence). V lost 0 bases and J lost 8, with 4 bases in between. The CDR3 contains 11 residues. The CDR3 reads CASSLAGEAFF. The CDR3 DNA follows: TGTGCCAGCAGCTTAGCCGGGGAAGCTTTCTTT.

The chain carries TRBV18 and TRBJ1-1, with 7 bases fitting TRBD1. Trimming removed 5 bases from V and 5 bases from J; junction bases left unmatched: 11. The germline CDR1 and CDR2 sequences are KGHSH and LQKENI. This CDR3 spans 15 amino acids. CDR3 bases: TGTGCCAGCTCATCCTACAGGGGACAAAGGACTGAAGCTTTCTTT. Amino acids: CASSSYRGQRTEAFF.

This clone was detected a few times. Other nucleotide sequences in the sample specify the same CDR3. The chain recombines TRBV5-1 with TRBJ2-1; TRBD2 might be the D (6 bases). In germline, CDR1 is SGHRS, CDR2 YFSETQ. V gave up 0 bases and J gave up 5 bases, with 12 bases separating them. The CDR3 loop spans 15 amino acids. The DNA of the CDR3 is TGCGCCAGCAGCTTGGATCGCGGGGCTAACAATGAGCAGTTCTTC. Residues: CASSLDRGANNEQFF.

The J gene is TRBJ2-1, the V gene TRBV30, with D perhaps TRBD1 (6 bases). Germline CDR1 reads GTSNPN; CDR2 reads SVGIG (reference sequence). Trimming took off 2 bases at V and 3 bases at J, with 20 bases between the two ends. The CDR3 covers 17 residues. CDR3 protein: CAWSTIWTDAHYNEQFF. As DNA, the CDR3 is TGTGCCTGGAGTACAATTTGGACAGACGCCCACTACAATGAGCAGTTCTTC. Supplemented by reference TRBV30 and TRBJ2-1, the full variable domain reads SQTIHQWPATLVQPVGSPLSLECTVEGTSNPNLYWYRQAAGRGLQLLFYSVGIGQISSEVPQNLSASRPQDRQFILSSKKLLLSDSGFYLCAWSTIWTDAHYNEQFFGPGTRLTVL.

The gene calls are TRBV5-1 and TRBJ1-5, with D tentatively TRBD1 (5 bases). The CDR3 is made up of 16 amino acids. Trimming stripped 0 bases from V and 5 bases from J, with 15 bases between. In germline, CDR1 is SGHRS, CDR2 YFSETQ. The CDR3 region has the DNA TGCGCCAGCAGCTTGGGCGACAGCCTTGGTGATCAGCCCCAGCATTTT. It specifies CASSLGDSLGDQPQHF.

J is TRBJ2-5 and V is TRBV5-1, with TRBD1 identical over 8 bases. Per the germline V gene, CDR1 is SGHRS and CDR2 is YFSETQ. This CDR3 region has 15 residues. V was pared by 2 bases and J by 5 bases, with 8 bases of the junction left unmatched. Here the CDR3 DNA reads TGCGCCAGCAGCTTACGTCAGGGGGCAGGGGAGACCCAGTACTTC. Protein: CASSLRQGAGETQYF.

This chain uses TRBV19 with TRBJ1-5; no reliable D call. V dropped 9 bases and J dropped 4 bases, with 13 bases sitting between them. The CDR3 is 13 residues long. The V gene's germline CDR1 is LNHDA and CDR2 SQIVND (reference sequence). The CDR3 bases are TGTGCCAGCAGTGGGCGCAGAAATCAGCCCCAGCATTTT. Translation gives CASSGRRNQPQHF.

This chain connects TRBV11-2 to TRBJ1-3, with D maybe TRBD1 (5 bases). CDR3 length: 16 amino acids. Germline V gene lookup returns CDR1 SGHAT and CDR2 FQNNGV. Trimming stripped 6 bases from V and 0 bases from J, with 15 bases between. The CDR3 spells CASRGRTTNSGNTIYF. The CDR3 nucleotides are TGTGCCAGCAGGGGACGGACTACCAACTCTGGAAACACCATATATTTT.